This T cell receptor (beta chain) emerged from a study of T cells in Graves' hyperthyroidism and ophthalmopathy. At the level of the study: Prior to any treatment, at the point of initial diagnosis, peripheral blood was collected. The study, taken as a whole, reports: Most clonotypes expanded in thyroid above 0.001 were likewise present in blood.

In its sample, this clonotype was seen many times. Its matching antigen is unknown. For ophthalmopathy patients, the Clinical Activity Score was at least 3 and the NOSPECS grade at least 4; duration was under 3 months. Trimming stripped 8 bases from V and 3 bases from J, with 17 bases between. The germline V gene has CDR1 MNHEY and CDR2 SVGEGT. The CDR3 has 14 amino acids. Amplified TCR beta CDR3 regions derived from RNA transcripts. In the first-round RT-PCR of the TCR CDR3, the HTBI primer set was used. Via MiXCR, TCRdb re-called the multiplex PCR reads, giving one row per CDR3 protein. The data contain about 640,000 distinct CDR3 sequences, around 21% of them singletons.

V usage is TRBV6-2 or TRBV6-3 and J usage is TRBJ2-7; D is perhaps TRBD1 (7 bases). Sequencing was done on a sample of blood. The clonotype was recovered from a man aged 30-40 years with Graves' ophthalmopathy. The CDR3 DNA follows: TGTGCCAGCGGAGGAGGGGGCGTCCACTACGAGCAGTACTTC. It translates to CASGGGGVHYEQYF.